This entry lists 13 T cell receptor beta chains sequenced from one sample in a study of OX40 agonist ivuxolimab in advanced cancers. Clones were read by immunoSEQ multiplex PCR, and TCRdb kept only the in-frame ones, dropping some. The repertoire consists of around 64,000 clones, with roughly four fifths occurring once and the leading ten covering 5%. Material: CD4+ or CD8+ T cells sorted from blood, obtained in a trial of the OX40 agonist ivuxolimab. The receptor source for this set is an adult with an advanced solid tumor such as melanoma, head and neck, liver or kidney cancer.

The chain joins TRBV9 to TRBJ1-1; D perhaps matches TRBD1 (6 bases). The V and J ends lost 0 bases and 4 bases respectively, with 13 bases between them. In germline, CDR1 is SGDLS, CDR2 YYNGEE. The CDR3 contains 15 residues. The CDR3 region is CASSVDYRVGTEAFF. The CDR3, as DNA: TGTGCCAGCAGCGTAGATTACAGGGTGGGCACTGAAGCTTTCTTT. Looking up the rest from reference TRBV9 and TRBJ1-1 gives the full variable domain: DSGVTQTPKHLITATGQRVTLRCSPRSGDLSVYWYQQSLDQGLQFLIQYYNGEERAKGNILERFSAQQFPDLHSELNLSSLELGDSALYFCASSVDYRVGTEAFFGQGTRLTVV.

J is TRBJ2-1 and V is TRBV30; 7 bases map to TRBD2. Germline CDR1 GTSNPN, CDR2 SVGIG (reference sequence). V gave up 0 bases and J gave up 5 bases; unmatched junction bases: 7. CDR3 size: 15 residues. CDR3 bases: TGTGCCTGGAGTGTACTTGGAGCGGGGCACAATGAGCAGTTCTTC. Translated, it gives CAWSVLGAGHNEQFF.

Comment on this clone: Mismatch with germline at one junction end may stem from a read error. The J gene is TRBJ2-3, the V gene TRBV19; D may match TRBD1 or TRBD2 (5 bases each). Germline V gene data show CDR1 as LNHDA and CDR2 as SQIVND (reference sequence). This CDR3 contains 15 residues. Here the CDR3 reads CASSWDRASTDTQYF. Here the CDR3 DNA reads TGTGCAAGTAGTTGGGACCGTGCTAGCACAGATACGCAGTATTTT.

This chain connects TRBV28 to TRBJ2-7; no clear D gene. The length of the CDR3 is 12 residues. The ends were cut back, 1 base at V and 6 bases at J, with 7 bases in the middle. CDR1 is MDHEN and CDR2 is SYDVKM in the germline V gene. The chain's CDR3 is CASSLSRSEQYF. CDR3 DNA: TGTGCCAGCAGTTTATCCCGGAGCGAGCAGTACTTC.

The rearrangement links TRBV18 to TRBJ1-4; weak D call: TRBD1 (5 bases). Germline CDR1 is KGHSH and CDR2 is LQKENI. V lost 2 bases to trimming and J lost 8 bases, with 15 bases between them. The CDR3 contains 15 residues. In DNA, the CDR3 is TGTGCCAGCTCACCAGACAGTCGCCCGAGGGAAAAACTGTTTTTT. Its protein is CASSPDSRPREKLFF. Full variable domain (rest looked up from reference TRBV18 and TRBJ1-4): NAGVMQNPRHLVRRRGQEARLRCSPMKGHSHVYWYRQLPEEGLKFMVYLQKENIIDESGMPKERFSAEFPKEGPSILRIQQVVRGDSAAYFCASSPDSRPREKLFFGSGTQLSVL.

The rearrangement joins TRBV5-4 to TRBJ2-2; TRBD1 matches at 8 bases. The germline V gene has CDR1 SGHNT and CDR2 YYREEE (reference sequence). The V gene end was trimmed by 3 bases and the J gene end by 6 bases; junction bases not matched to a gene: 4. CDR3 length: 14 amino acids. The CDR3: CASSSVTGAGELFF. DNA of the CDR3: TGTGCCAGCAGCTCGGTGACAGGGGCCGGGGAGCTGTTTTTT.

The rearrangement links TRBV14 to TRBJ2-5; D not certain. From germline, CDR1 is SGHDN and CDR2 FVKESK. Trimming took off 2 bases at V and 5 bases at J, with 9 bases between the two ends. There are 13 residues in the CDR3. The CDR3 sequence is CASSQNPEETQYF. For the CDR3, the DNA is TGTGCCAGCAGCCAAAACCCTGAGGAGACCCAGTACTTC.

V usage is TRBV30 and J usage is TRBJ1-2, with 7 bases fitting TRBD1. V shed 0 bases and J 8 bases; nucleotides not matched to a gene: 12. This CDR3 comprises 15 residues. CDR1 and CDR2 (germline): GTSNPN, SVGIG (reference sequence). The CDR3 loop reads CAWSVQGLWAGGYTF. The CDR3 DNA follows: TGTGCCTGGAGTGTACAGGGGCTCTGGGCGGGAGGCTACACCTTC.

This clone showed up just a few times. The gene calls are TRBV5-1 and TRBJ2-7; TRBD1 or TRBD2 may be the D gene (5 bases each). In germline, CDR1 is SGHRS, CDR2 YFSETQ. The CDR3 length is 14 residues. The V end lost 4 bases, the J end lost 6 bases, and 17 bases lay between the germline ends. CDR3 bases: TGCGCCAGCAGCGTCCGGGACGGACGGACCGAGCAGTACTTC. Translation gives CASSVRDGRTEQYF.

This clone has a single count. The V gene is TRBV5-4, the J gene TRBJ2-3, with a weak D call TRBD2 (6 bases). V shed 4 bases and J shed 5 bases, with 17 bases lying between them. The CDR3 totals 15 residues. Germline lookup yields CDR1 SGHNT and CDR2 YYREEE (reference sequence). As DNA, the CDR3 is TGTGCCAGCAGCGGGGGGACGGATTTCGGAGATACGCAGTATTTT. It encodes CASSGGTDFGDTQYF.

The CDR3 coding sequence is TGTGCCAGCAGCTTAGTAGGCCTAGCGGGAGAAGAGCAGTACTTC. Its protein is CASSLVGLAGEEQYF. The gene calls are TRBV7-2 and TRBJ2-7, with 10 bases that match TRBD2. Per the germline V gene, CDR1 is SGHTA and CDR2 is FQGNSA. There are 15 residues in the CDR3. The junction had 7 bases not matched to a gene; V was cut back by 1 base and J by 7 bases.

This sequence joins TRBV6-1 and TRBJ2-7; 8 bases map to TRBD2. Per the germline V gene, CDR1 is MNHNS and CDR2 is SASEGT. The V segment lost 9 bases and the J segment 2 bases; nucleotides outside the gene matches: 6. This CDR3 spans 13 amino acids. CDR3 nucleotide sequence: TGTGCCAGTGGACTAGCCTCCACCTACGAGCAGTACTTC. Translation gives CASGLASTYEQYF.

The rearrangement uses TRBV19 and TRBJ1-2; 8 nucleotides agree with TRBD1. This CDR3 contains 16 residues. CDR1 and CDR2 (germline): LNHDA, SQIVND (reference sequence). Trimming cost V 2 bases and J 4 bases; bases outside gene matches: 9. CDR3 bases: TGTGCCAGTAGTATATCCGTAAACAGGGGGGCCTATGGCTACACCTTC. It is translated as CASSISVNRGAYGYTF.